A single sample is the source of the 27 T cell receptor beta chains below, sequenced in a study of PD-1 blockade in classical Hodgkin lymphoma. The assay was immunoSEQ multiplex PCR, and TCRdb's table has in-frame clones only and misses some. The sample has approximately 31,000 clones, about 80% seen once; the top ten hold 0.65% to 0.95%. The sample's time point: cycle 4 day 1 (C4D1), after about 6 weeks of nivolumab. Every single patient, without exception, relapsed after autologous stem cell transplantation, and brentuximab vedotin exposure varied. Magnetic negative selection was used to purify CD4+ T cells from PBMCs that had been thawed. The sample in question was CD4+ T cells from blood, obtained before the fourth cycle of nivolumab. The source is a human donor with classical Hodgkin lymphoma.

The gene calls are TRBV4-3 and TRBJ2-5; 10 nucleotides match TRBD2. Germline V gene data show CDR1 as LGHNA and CDR2 as YSLEER. V gave up 1 base and J gave up 4 bases; unmatched junction bases: 9. CDR3 length equals 17 residues. CDR3: CASSQVWERGGGETQYF. CDR3 sequence (DNA): TGCGCCAGCAGCCAAGTCTGGGAGCGGGGGGGCGGAGAGACCCAGTACTTC.

This chain connects TRBV9 to TRBJ2-7, with TRBD1 identical over 8 bases. In germline, CDR1 is SGDLS, CDR2 YYNGEE. V was pared by 0 bases and J by 2 bases, with 13 bases of the junction left unmatched. This CDR3 has 18 amino acids. DNA of the CDR3: TGTGCCAGCAGCGTAGACTTATCAGGGGGCTACCTCCCCTACGAGCAGTACTTC. It specifies CASSVDLSGGYLPYEQYF.

This clone was observed a single time. The J gene is TRBJ2-1, the V gene TRBV5-4, with TRBD1 as a possible D gene (6 bases). Germline CDR1 reads SGHNT; CDR2 reads YYREEE (reference sequence). Trimming left V 4 bases short and J 6 bases short, with 8 bases between. The CDR3 runs to 12 residues. The CDR3 DNA is TGTGCCAGCAGCCAGGGGTCCAATGAGCAGTTCTTC. Protein product: CASSQGSNEQFF. The full variable domain, with the rest looked up from reference TRBV5-4 and TRBJ2-1, is ETGVTQSPTHLIKTRGQQVTLRCSSQSGHNTVSWYQQALGQGPQFIFQYYREEENGRGNFPPRFSGLQFPNYSSELNVNALELDDSALYLCASSQGSNEQFFGPGTRLTVL.

The CDR3 DNA sequence: TGTGCCAGCCGTACCTACCGAGACATCTACAATGAGCAGTTCTTC. Its translation is CASRTYRDIYNEQFF. The V and J genes are TRBV27 and TRBJ2-1; D is unresolved. The germline V gene has CDR1 MNHEY and CDR2 SMNVEV (reference sequence). The CDR3 runs to 15 residues. Trimming removed 8 bases from V and 3 bases from J, with 17 bases in between.

The chain joins TRBV11-1 to TRBJ2-3; D not resolved. The V gene lost 1 base and the J gene lost 7 bases, with 12 bases spanning the gap. The germline gives CDR1 SGHAT, CDR2 FQDESV (reference sequence). This CDR3 region has 14 residues. CDR3 nucleotides: TGTGCCAGCAGCTTAGGACCACAAGGCCATACGCAGTATTTT. Translation gives CASSLGPQGHTQYF.

The V gene is TRBV2, the J gene TRBJ1-6; weak D call: TRBD1 (6 bases). The length of the CDR3 is 17 residues. Per germline, CDR1 SNHLY and CDR2 FYNNEI. Between the trimmed V and J ends, which lost 5 bases and 7 bases, there was a span of 21 bases. The CDR3 DNA follows: TGTGCCAGCAGTACGTACAGGGACTCCCTACAGAATTCACCCCTCCACTTT. Translation gives CASSTYRDSLQNSPLHF.

The chain is built from TRBV2 and TRBJ2-7; perhaps D is TRBD1 or TRBD2 (5 bases each). The V and J ends lost 3 bases and 3 bases respectively, with 12 bases between them. The germline gives CDR1 SNHLY, CDR2 FYNNEI. This CDR3 comprises 14 residues. The CDR3 sequence: CASSELGPNYEQYF. CDR3 nucleotide sequence: TGTGCCAGCAGTGAGCTGGGACCTAACTACGAGCAGTACTTC.

This clone was recorded only once. V gene TRBV5-4 combines with J gene TRBJ2-7; TRBD1 matches 8 bases. V dropped 3 bases and J dropped 5; count of bases not matched to a gene: 1. The V gene's germline CDR1 is SGHNT and CDR2 YYREEE (reference sequence). This CDR3 is built from 12 residues. CDR3 bases: TGTGCCAGCAGCTCGGACAGGGACGAGCAGTACTTC. Its protein product is CASSSDRDEQYF. Filled out from reference TRBV5-4 and TRBJ2-7, the complete variable domain reads ETGVTQSPTHLIKTRGQQVTLRCSSQSGHNTVSWYQQALGQGPQFIFQYYREEENGRGNFPPRFSGLQFPNYSSELNVNALELDDSALYLCASSSDRDEQYFGPGTRLTVT.

There are a few counts of this clone. V gene TRBV11-3 combines with J gene TRBJ2-5; 9 bases fit TRBD2. V dropped 5 bases and J dropped 4; count of bases not matched to a gene: 8. From germline, CDR1 is SGHNT and CDR2 YENEEA. The CDR3 has 15 amino acids. CDR3 DNA: TGTGCCAGCAGCGCCCTAGCGGGAAGGGGAGAGACCCAGTACTTC. This encodes CASSALAGRGETQYF. Looking up the rest from reference TRBV11-3 and TRBJ2-5 gives the full variable domain: EAGVVQSPRYKIIEKKQPVAFWCNPISGHNTLYWYLQNLGQGPELLIRYENEEAVDDSQLPKDRFSAERLKGVDSTLKIQPAELGDSAVYLCASSALAGRGETQYFGPGTRLLVL.

This clone turned up a few times. The chain links TRBV6-5 to TRBJ1-2; 8 nucleotides match TRBD1. J was trimmed by 12 bases and V by 6 bases; bases with no gene match: 9. The CDR3 covers 12 residues. The germline gives CDR1 MNHEY, CDR2 SVGAGI. The CDR3 DNA is TGTGCCAGCAGACTCACGACAGGGGAGGACACCTTC. It translates to CASRLTTGEDTF.

V is TRBV15 and J is TRBJ1-1; D unclear. Germline-derived CDR1 and CDR2 are LNHNV and YYDKDF (reference sequence). V was pared by 0 bases and J by 1 base, with 12 bases between. This CDR3 is built from 16 residues. CDR3 region: CATSRDPGVTNTEAFF. CDR3 nucleotides: TGTGCCACCAGCAGAGATCCCGGGGTCACGAACACTGAAGCTTTCTTT.

The genes are TRBV30 and TRBJ1-5; a possible D gene is TRBD1 (5 bases). Trimming shortened V by 2 bases and J by 10 bases, and 9 bases separated the two germline ends. The CDR3 sequence is 11 residues long. In germline, CDR1 is GTSNPN, CDR2 SVGIG (reference sequence). CDR3 in DNA: TGTGCCTGGAGTTCGGGGGGTCCCCAGCATTTT. It translates to CAWSSGGPQHF.

V usage is TRBV9 and J usage is TRBJ1-2; 9 bases map to TRBD1. Looked up from germline, CDR1 is SGDLS and CDR2 is YYNGEE. The CDR3 sequence is 14 residues long. V gave up 3 bases and J gave up 13 bases; unmatched junction bases: 13. The CDR3 protein is CASSAPGQGPPCTF. The CDR3 DNA is TGTGCCAGCAGCGCCCCGGGACAGGGTCCACCTTGCACCTTC. The whole variable domain, remainder taken from reference TRBV9 and TRBJ1-2, is DSGVTQTPKHLITATGQRVTLRCSPRSGDLSVYWYQQSLDQGLQFLIQYYNGEERAKGNILERFSAQQFPDLHSELNLSSLELGDSALYFCASSAPGQGPPCTFGSGTRLTVV.

This clone has just a few counts. This chain links TRBV10-3 with TRBJ1-2; 7 nucleotides agree with TRBD1. CDR1 and CDR2 from the germline V gene are ENHRY and SYGVKD. This CDR3 contains 12 residues. V was clipped by 9 bases and J by 0 bases; unmatched bases: 1. Written as DNA, the CDR3 is TGTGCCATACAGGGGCCTAACTATGGCTACACCTTC. Translating gives CAIQGPNYGYTF.

The V and J genes are TRBV28 and TRBJ1-2; the D is unclear. The CDR3 consists of 12 residues. V was trimmed by 7 bases and J by 0 bases, leaving 6 bases between them. Germline V gives CDR1 MDHEN, CDR2 SYDVKM. The chain's CDR3 is CASMGSNYGYTF. The CDR3 nucleotides are TGTGCCAGCATGGGTTCTAACTATGGCTACACCTTC.

J is TRBJ2-5 and V is TRBV7-2; either TRBD1 or TRBD2 may supply D (5 bases each). The germline CDR1 and CDR2 sequences are SGHTA and FQGNSA. The CDR3 length is 16 residues. V was cut by 4 bases and J by 0 bases, with 15 bases left in between. Here the CDR3 DNA reads TGTGCCAGCAGCTGGGGCCTAGCCGAAAACCAAGAGACCCAGTACTTC. Translating it yields CASSWGLAENQETQYF.

This clone has just one count. V usage is TRBV19 and J usage is TRBJ2-5; D is undetermined. The CDR3 runs to 13 residues. Germline CDR1 is LNHDA and CDR2 is SQIVND (reference sequence). Trimming shortened V by 6 bases and J by 3 bases, and 11 bases separated the two germline ends. The CDR3 nucleotides read TGTGCCAGTAGCAGTTTTGCAAAAGAGACCCAGTACTTC. It specifies CASSSFAKETQYF.

J is TRBJ1-6 and V is TRBV30; tentative D call: TRBD1 (5 bases). The CDR3 has 15 residues. The V gene's germline CDR1 is GTSNPN and CDR2 SVGIG (reference sequence). The V end lost 0 bases, the J end lost 7 bases, and 13 bases lay between the germline ends. DNA of the CDR3: TGTGCCTGGAGTGTATTTCAGGGTCAAAATTCACCCCTCCACTTT. It codes for CAWSVFQGQNSPLHF.

The chain employs TRBV30 and TRBJ1-1; unclear D gene. The CDR3 runs to 10 residues. V shed 5 bases and J shed 6 bases, with 7 bases lying between them. Germline CDR1 is GTSNPN and CDR2 is SVGIG (reference sequence). This chain's CDR3 is CAWGVAEAFF. The CDR3 DNA reads as TGTGCCTGGGGAGTCGCTGAAGCTTTCTTT.

This clone appeared a single time. The CDR3 region is CAWSFSTPAGGETQYF. The CDR3, as DNA: TGTGCCTGGAGCTTTTCGACCCCAGCAGGGGGGGAGACCCAGTACTTC. This chain joins TRBV30 and TRBJ2-5, with D tentatively TRBD1 (7 bases). This CDR3 is 16 amino acids long. The V end lost 3 bases, the J end lost 5 bases, and 22 bases lay between the germline ends. Germline V gene sequence: CDR1 GTSNPN, CDR2 SVGIG (reference sequence).

The chain carries TRBV7-3 and TRBJ1-1, with D possibly being TRBD1 (6 bases). Per the germline V gene, CDR1 is SGHTA and CDR2 is FQGTGA. This CDR3 has 14 amino acids. V was trimmed by 2 bases and J by 4 bases, leaving 11 bases between them. CDR3 region: CASSLWGARTEAFF. The CDR3 nucleotides are TGTGCCAGCAGCTTATGGGGGGCCCGCACTGAAGCTTTCTTT.

The V gene is TRBV29-1, the J gene TRBJ1-2; D possibly corresponds to TRBD1 (6 bases). This CDR3 comprises 12 residues. V shed 7 bases and J shed 5 bases, with 14 bases lying between them. Germline CDR1 SQVTM, CDR2 ANQGSEA. The DNA of the CDR3 is TGCAGCGCGGGGGGGGCGAAGTATGGCTACACCTTC. It is translated as CSAGGAKYGYTF.

The chain is built from TRBV18 and TRBJ1-4, with D perhaps matching TRBD1 (6 bases). V lost 2 bases, J lost 8 bases, and 15 bases lay in between. The germline V gene encodes CDR1 KGHSH and CDR2 LQKENI. CDR3 length equals 15 residues. The CDR3, as DNA: TGTGCCAGCTCACCAGTGCAGGGGAGAAACGAAAAACTGTTTTTT. Translated, it gives CASSPVQGRNEKLFF.

This chain uses TRBV7-3 with TRBJ2-1; D gene ambiguous. The CDR3 runs to 14 residues. The V end was cut by 5 bases, the J end by 8 bases, with 16 bases between. The germline gives CDR1 SGHTA, CDR2 FQGTGA. The CDR3 loop reads CASSRRAGVHEQFF. The CDR3 nucleotides are TGTGCCAGCAGCCGCCGGGCTGGGGTCCATGAGCAGTTCTTC.

The chain joins TRBV7-3 to TRBJ2-1; no definite D call. Germline V lookup: CDR1 SGHTA, CDR2 FQGTGA. Trimming pared 5 bases from V and 5 bases from J, leaving 16 bases between. The CDR3 is 15 amino acids. The CDR3 reads CASSPLGFGDNEQFF. The CDR3 nucleotides read TGTGCCAGCAGCCCCCTAGGTTTTGGGGACAATGAGCAGTTCTTC.

This clone came up once. V usage is TRBV2 and J usage is TRBJ1-1; D is perhaps TRBD1 (5 bases). This CDR3 has 14 amino acids. Germline V gives CDR1 SNHLY, CDR2 FYNNEI. Trimming cost V 3 bases and J 0 bases, with 8 bases left between them. CDR3 sequence reads: CASSDQGMNTEAFF. The CDR3 DNA is TGTGCCAGCAGTGATCAGGGTATGAACACTGAAGCTTTCTTT.

CDR3 region: CASSQDVLLYGYTF. Here the CDR3 DNA reads TGCGCCAGCAGCCAAGACGTACTTCTGTATGGCTACACCTTC. The J gene is TRBJ1-2, the V gene TRBV4-1; D remains unclear. CDR1 MGHRA and CDR2 YSYEKL come from the germline V gene. V was trimmed by 0 bases and J by 5 bases, leaving 10 bases between them. CDR3 length: 14 amino acids.